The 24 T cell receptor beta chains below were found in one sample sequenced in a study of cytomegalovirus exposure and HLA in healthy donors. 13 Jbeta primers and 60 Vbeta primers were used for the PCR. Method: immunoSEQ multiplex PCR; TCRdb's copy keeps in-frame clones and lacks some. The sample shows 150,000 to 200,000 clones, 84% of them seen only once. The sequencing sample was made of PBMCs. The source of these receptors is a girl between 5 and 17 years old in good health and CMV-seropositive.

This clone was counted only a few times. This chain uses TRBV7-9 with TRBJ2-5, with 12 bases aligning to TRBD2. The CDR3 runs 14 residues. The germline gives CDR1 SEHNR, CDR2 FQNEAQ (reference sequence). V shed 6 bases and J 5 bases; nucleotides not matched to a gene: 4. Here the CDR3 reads CASSGLAGKETQYF. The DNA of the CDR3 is TGTGCCAGCAGTGGACTAGCGGGGAAGGAGACCCAGTACTTC.

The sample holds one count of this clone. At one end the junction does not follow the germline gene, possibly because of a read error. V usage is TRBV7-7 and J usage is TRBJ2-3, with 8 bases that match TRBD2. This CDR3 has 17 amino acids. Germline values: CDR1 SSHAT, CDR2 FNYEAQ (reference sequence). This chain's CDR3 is CASSLLTAGENTDTQYF. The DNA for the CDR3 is TGTGCTAGCAGCTTACTCACAGCGGGGGAGAACACAGATACGCAGTATTTT.

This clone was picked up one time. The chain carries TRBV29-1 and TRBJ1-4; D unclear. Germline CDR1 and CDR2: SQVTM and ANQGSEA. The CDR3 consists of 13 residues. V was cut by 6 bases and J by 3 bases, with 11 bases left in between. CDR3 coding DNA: TGCAGCGTGGGCCCGAGCTCTAATGAAAAACTGTTTTTT. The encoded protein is CSVGPSSNEKLFF.

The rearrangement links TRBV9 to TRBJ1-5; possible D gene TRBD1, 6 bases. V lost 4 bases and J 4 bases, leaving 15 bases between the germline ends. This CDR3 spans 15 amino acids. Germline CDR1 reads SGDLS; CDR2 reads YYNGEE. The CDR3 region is CASSPAGTPNQPQHF. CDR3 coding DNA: TGTGCCAGCAGCCCGGCCGGGACACCGAATCAGCCCCAGCATTTT.

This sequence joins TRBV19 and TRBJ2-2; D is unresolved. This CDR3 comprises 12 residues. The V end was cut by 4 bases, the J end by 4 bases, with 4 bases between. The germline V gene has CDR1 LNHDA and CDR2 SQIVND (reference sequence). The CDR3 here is CASSTLTGELFF. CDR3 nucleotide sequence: TGTGCCAGTAGTACCCTCACCGGGGAGCTGTTTTTT.

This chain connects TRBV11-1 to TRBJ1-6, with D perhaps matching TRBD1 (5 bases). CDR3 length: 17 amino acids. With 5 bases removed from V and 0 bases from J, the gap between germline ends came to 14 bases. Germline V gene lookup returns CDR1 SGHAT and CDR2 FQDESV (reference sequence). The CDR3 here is CASSRDSPRSYNSPLHF. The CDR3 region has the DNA TGTGCCAGCAGCCGCGACAGTCCACGCTCCTATAATTCACCCCTCCACTTT.

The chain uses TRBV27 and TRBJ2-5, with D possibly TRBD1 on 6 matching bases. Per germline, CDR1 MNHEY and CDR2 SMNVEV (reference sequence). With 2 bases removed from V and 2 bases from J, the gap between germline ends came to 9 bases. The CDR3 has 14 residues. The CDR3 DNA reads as TGTGCCAGCAGTTTACGGACAGAGCAAGAGACCCAGTACTTC. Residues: CASSLRTEQETQYF.

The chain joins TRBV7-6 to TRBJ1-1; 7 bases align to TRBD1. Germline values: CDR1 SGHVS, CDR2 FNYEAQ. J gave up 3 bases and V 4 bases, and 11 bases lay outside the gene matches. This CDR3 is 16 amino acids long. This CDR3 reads CASSSGRGRMYTEAFF. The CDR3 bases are TGTGCCAGCAGCTCGGGAAGGGGGCGTATGTACACTGAAGCTTTCTTT. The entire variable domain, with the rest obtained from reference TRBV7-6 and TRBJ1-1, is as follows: GAGVSQSPRYKVTKRGQDVALRCDPISGHVSLYWYRQALGQGPEFLTYFNYEAQQDKSGLPNDRFSAERPEGSISTLTIQRTEQRDSAMYRCASSSGRGRMYTEAFFGQGTRLTVV.

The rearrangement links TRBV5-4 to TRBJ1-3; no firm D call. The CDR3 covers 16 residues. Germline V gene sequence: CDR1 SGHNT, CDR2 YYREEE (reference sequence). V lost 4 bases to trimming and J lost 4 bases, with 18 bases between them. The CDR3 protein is CASSPEVNSGGNTIYF. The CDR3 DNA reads TGTGCCAGCAGCCCGGAGGTGAACTCGGGGGGAAACACCATATATTTT.

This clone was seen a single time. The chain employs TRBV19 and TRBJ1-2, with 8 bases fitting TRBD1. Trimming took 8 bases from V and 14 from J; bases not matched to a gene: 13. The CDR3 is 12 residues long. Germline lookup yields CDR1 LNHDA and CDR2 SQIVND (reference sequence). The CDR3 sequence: CASRRPQGAVTF. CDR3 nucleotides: TGTGCCAGTCGAAGGCCCCAGGGGGCCGTAACCTTC.

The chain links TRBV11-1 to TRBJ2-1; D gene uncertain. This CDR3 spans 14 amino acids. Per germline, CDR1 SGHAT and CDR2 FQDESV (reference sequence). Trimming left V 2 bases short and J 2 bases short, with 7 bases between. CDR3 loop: CASSLTGAYNEQFF. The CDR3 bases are TGTGCCAGCAGCTTAACGGGTGCCTACAATGAGCAGTTCTTC.

The CDR3 loop is CASSFETAPGAYNEQFF. The CDR3, as DNA: TGTGCCAGCAGCTTTGAAACCGCGCCAGGGGCCTACAATGAGCAGTTCTTC. The gene calls are TRBV11-3 and TRBJ2-1; tentative D call: TRBD1 (6 bases). Trimming shortened V by 3 bases and J by 2 bases, and 17 bases separated the two germline ends. CDR3 length: 17 amino acids. Germline-derived CDR1 and CDR2 are SGHNT and YENEEA. The complete variable domain, with remaining parts taken from reference TRBV11-3 and TRBJ2-1, reads EAGVVQSPRYKIIEKKQPVAFWCNPISGHNTLYWYLQNLGQGPELLIRYENEEAVDDSQLPKDRFSAERLKGVDSTLKIQPAELGDSAVYLCASSFETAPGAYNEQFFGPGTRLTVL.

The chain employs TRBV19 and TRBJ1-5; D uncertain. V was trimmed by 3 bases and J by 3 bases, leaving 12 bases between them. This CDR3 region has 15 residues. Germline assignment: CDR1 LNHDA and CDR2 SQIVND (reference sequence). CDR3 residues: CASSMAGGYNQPQHF. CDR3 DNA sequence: TGTGCCAGTAGTATGGCGGGAGGGTACAATCAGCCCCAGCATTTT. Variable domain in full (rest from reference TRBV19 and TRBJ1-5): DGGITQSPKYLFRKEGQNVTLSCEQNLNHDAMYWYRQDPGQGLRLIYYSQIVNDFQKGDIAEGYSVSREKKESFPLTVTSAQKNPTAFYLCASSMAGGYNQPQHFGDGTRLSIL.

The CDR3 spells CASSQAGEGDGYTF. The CDR3 DNA sequence: TGTGCCAGCAGCCAAGCAGGGGAGGGGGATGGCTACACCTTC. This chain links TRBV4-2 with TRBJ1-2, with D tentatively TRBD1 (6 bases). This CDR3 is built from 14 residues. CDR1 LGHNA and CDR2 YNFKEQ come from the germline V gene. V was cut by 1 base and J by 6 bases, with 12 bases left in between.

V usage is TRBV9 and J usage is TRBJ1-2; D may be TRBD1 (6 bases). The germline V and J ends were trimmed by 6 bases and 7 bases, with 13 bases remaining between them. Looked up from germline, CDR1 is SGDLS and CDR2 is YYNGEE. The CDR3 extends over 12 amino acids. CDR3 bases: TGTGCCAGCATAGCACAGGGACGTGGCTACACCTTC. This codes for CASIAQGRGYTF.

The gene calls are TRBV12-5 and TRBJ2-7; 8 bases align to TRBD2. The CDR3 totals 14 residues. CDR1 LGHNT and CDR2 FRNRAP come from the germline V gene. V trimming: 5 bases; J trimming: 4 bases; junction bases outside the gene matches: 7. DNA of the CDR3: TGTGCTAGTGGTCTCGGGGGGGCGTCGTACGAGCAGTACTTC. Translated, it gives CASGLGGASYEQYF.

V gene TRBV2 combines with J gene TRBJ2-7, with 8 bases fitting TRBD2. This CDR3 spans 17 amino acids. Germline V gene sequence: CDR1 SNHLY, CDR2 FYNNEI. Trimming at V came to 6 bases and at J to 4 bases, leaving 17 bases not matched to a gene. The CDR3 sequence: CASRGLELISVIYEQYF. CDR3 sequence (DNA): TGTGCCAGCAGGGGACTAGAACTCATCTCAGTAATATACGAGCAGTACTTC.

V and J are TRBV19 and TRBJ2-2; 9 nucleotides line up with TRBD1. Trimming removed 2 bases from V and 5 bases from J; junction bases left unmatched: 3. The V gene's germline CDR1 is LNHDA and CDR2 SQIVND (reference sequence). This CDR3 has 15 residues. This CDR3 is CASSIWTGDTGELFF. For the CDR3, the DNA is TGTGCCAGTAGTATATGGACAGGGGATACCGGGGAGCTGTTTTTT.

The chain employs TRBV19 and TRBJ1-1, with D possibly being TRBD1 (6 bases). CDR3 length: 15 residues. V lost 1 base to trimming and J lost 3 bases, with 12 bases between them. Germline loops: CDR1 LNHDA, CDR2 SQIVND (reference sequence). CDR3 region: CASSIVGAGDTEAFF. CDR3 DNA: TGTGCCAGTAGTATAGTAGGGGCAGGGGACACTGAAGCTTTCTTT.

CDR3 nucleotides: TGCGCCAGCAGCTCGGCGGTAGGATCCTATAATTCACCCCTCCACTTT. It encodes CASSSAVGSYNSPLHF. The chain carries TRBV5-1 and TRBJ1-6, with D unclear. The CDR3 extends over 16 amino acids. The germline gives CDR1 SGHRS, CDR2 YFSETQ. V dropped 3 bases and J dropped 1 base, with 11 bases sitting between them.

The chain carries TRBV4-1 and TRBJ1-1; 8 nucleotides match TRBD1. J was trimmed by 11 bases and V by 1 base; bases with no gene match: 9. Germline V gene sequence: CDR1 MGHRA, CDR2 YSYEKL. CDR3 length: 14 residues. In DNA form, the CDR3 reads TGCGCCAGCAGCCAAGTAGGAGCAGGGGGCTTGGCTTTCTTT. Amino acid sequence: CASSQVGAGGLAFF.

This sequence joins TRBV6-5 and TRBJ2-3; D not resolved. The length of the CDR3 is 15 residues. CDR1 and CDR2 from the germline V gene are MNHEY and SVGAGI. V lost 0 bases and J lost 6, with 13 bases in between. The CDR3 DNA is TGTGCCAGCAGTTACTCCGGAGCCGACGGGGATACGCAGTATTTT. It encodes CASSYSGADGDTQYF.

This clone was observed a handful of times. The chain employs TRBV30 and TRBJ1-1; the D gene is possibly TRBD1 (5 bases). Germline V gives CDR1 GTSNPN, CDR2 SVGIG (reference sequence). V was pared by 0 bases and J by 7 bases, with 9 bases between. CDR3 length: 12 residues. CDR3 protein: CAWSVWGDEAFF. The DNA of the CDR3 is TGTGCCTGGAGTGTATGGGGGGATGAAGCTTTCTTT.

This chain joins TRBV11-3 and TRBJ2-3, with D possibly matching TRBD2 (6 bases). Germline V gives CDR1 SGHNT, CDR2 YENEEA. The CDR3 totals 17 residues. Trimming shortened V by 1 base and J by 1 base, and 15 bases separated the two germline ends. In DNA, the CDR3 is TGTGCCAGCAGCTTAGTTTCCCCGGGACTCCGCACAGATACGCAGTATTTT. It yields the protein CASSLVSPGLRTDTQYF.